The present entry profiles one T cell receptor beta chain with its context. RNA amounts of about 0.5 to 1 ug underwent reverse transcription with random hexamers. An immunoSEQ multiplex PCR amplified TCR beta CDR3 over 54 Vbeta and 13 Jbeta. TCRdb independently ran MiXCR on the immunoSEQ multiplex PCR reads; one entry per CDR3 protein. Counted here are about 250,000 distinct CDR3 sequences, just under 95% occurring once; the ten biggest clones make up roughly 0.07%. The data were obtained in a study of CD8 T cells in Susac syndrome. Trimming left V 3 bases short and J 5 bases short, with 13 bases between. The CDR3 length is 14 residues. In germline, CDR1 is MNHEY, CDR2 SVGAGI.

The chain uses TRBV6-5 and TRBJ1-2; D is uncertain. This TCR was sampled from a human donor with multiple sclerosis. The sample taken for sequencing was CD4+ T cells from PBMCs. This CDR3 reads CASSYTRTRYGYTF. As DNA, the CDR3 is TGTGCCAGCAGTTATACCCGGACTCGTTATGGCTACACCTTC.